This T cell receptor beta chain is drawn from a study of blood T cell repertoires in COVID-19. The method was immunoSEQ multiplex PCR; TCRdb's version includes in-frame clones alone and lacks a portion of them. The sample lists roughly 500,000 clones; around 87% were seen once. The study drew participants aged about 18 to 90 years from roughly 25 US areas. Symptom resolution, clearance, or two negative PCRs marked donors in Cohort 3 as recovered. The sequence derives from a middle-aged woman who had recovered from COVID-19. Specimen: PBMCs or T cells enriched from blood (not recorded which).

DNA of the CDR3: TGTGCCAGCAGCGCGGGACAGGGGGTTTACACTGAAGCTTTCTTT. Protein product: CASSAGQGVYTEAFF. The V gene is TRBV7-2, the J gene TRBJ1-1; 11 positions agree with TRBD1. The CDR3 is 15 amino acids. Losses at the gene ends were 5 bases for V and 3 bases for J; bases not matched to a gene: 5. Germline lookup yields CDR1 SGHTA and CDR2 FQGNSA.